The rows below give T cell receptor beta chains drawn from one sample of a study of blood T cells in healthy people across ages. Each CDR3 protein gets one entry after TCRdb re-called the 5' RACE reads with MiXCR. The sample lists 1.5 million to 2 million distinct CDR3 sequences, around 35% occurring once. Sequences were obtained from blood. The source is a woman in her 30s in good health. CDR3s include the opening cysteine and the closing phenylalanine or tryptophan. D genes are given only for firm matches. Some rows have no size entry. The others give once, few or many, or a class for an expanded clone.

clone_size j_call v_call d_call cdr3_aa cdr3_nt
- TRBJ2-1 TRBV7-9 TRBD2 CASTTQPGTSGRARNEQFF TGTGCCAGCACCACTCAACCGGGGACTAGCGGGAGGGCCAGGAATGAGCAGTTCTTC
- TRBJ2-7 TRBV20-1 TRBD2 CSASSGRTYEQYF TGCAGTGCTAGTAGCGGGAGGACCTACGAGCAGTACTTC
few TRBJ2-1 TRBV9 TRBD2 CASSVVPGGDEQFF TGTGCCAGCAGCGTAGTCCCGGGGGGGGATGAGCAGTTCTTC
- TRBJ2-7 TRBV19 - CASSMVWVDEQYF TGTGCCAGTAGTATGGTCTGGGTGGACGAGCAGTACTTC
many TRBJ1-2 TRBV5-1 TRBD1 CASSSGTGSYGYTF TGTGCCAGCAGCTCGGGGACAGGGAGCTATGGCTACACCTTC
many TRBJ2-5 TRBV29-1 TRBD2 CSVESLAGERGTQYF TGCAGCGTTGAAAGCCTAGCGGGAGAACGGGGGACCCAGTACTTC
- TRBJ2-5 TRBV9 TRBD2 CASSVASGGAETQYF TGTGCCAGCAGCGTAGCTAGCGGGGGGGCGGAGACCCAGTACTTC
- TRBJ1-2 TRBV20-1 - CSARGGLYGYTF TGCAGTGCTCGGGGGGGACTCTATGGCTACACCTTC
- TRBJ2-3 TRBV5-1 - CASSLLEGGITDTQYF TGCGCCAGCAGCTTGCTAGAAGGGGGGATTACAGATACGCAGTATTTT
- TRBJ1-4 TRBV2 - CASTPSQGGEKLFF TGTGCCAGCACCCCGTCCCAGGGTGGTGAAAAACTGTTTTTT
once TRBJ2-3 TRBV6-2/TRBV6-3 TRBD1 CASSGQGVLDTQYF TGTGCCAGCAGCGGGCAGGGGGTCTTAGATACGCAGTATTTT
- TRBJ2-2 TRBV7-2 TRBD1 CASSLGAGGLRPTGELFF TGTGCCAGCAGCTTAGGGGCAGGGGGCCTAAGGCCCACCGGGGAGCTGTTTTTT
- TRBJ2-3 TRBV27 TRBD2 CASSSGLAGGLRADTQYF TGTGCCAGCAGTTCCGGACTAGCGGGGGGGCTTCGCGCAGATACGCAGTATTTT
many TRBJ2-1 TRBV7-9 - CASSLTQGIGYNEQFF TGTGCCAGCAGCCTAACCCAGGGGATAGGGTACAATGAGCAGTTCTTC
few TRBJ2-7 TRBV6-1 TRBD1 CASLPDRFDTYNEQYF TGTGCCAGCCTTCCGGACAGGTTCGATACCTACAATGAGCAGTACTTC
few TRBJ2-2 TRBV4-1 - CASSHRGGTNTGELFF TGCGCCAGCAGCCACAGGGGCGGGACGAACACCGGGGAGCTGTTTTTT
- TRBJ1-5 TRBV7-9 - CASSSPGGFQPQHF TGTGCCAGCAGCTCCCCAGGAGGTTTTCAGCCCCAGCATTTT
many TRBJ2-1 TRBV7-9 - CASSLVGTYNEQFF TGTGCCAGCAGCTTAGTTGGCACCTACAATGAGCAGTTCTTC
- TRBJ1-1 TRBV3-1 - CASSQAALSTEAFF TGTGCCAGCAGCCAAGCGGCGTTGAGTACTGAAGCTTTCTTT
many TRBJ2-7 TRBV29-1 TRBD1 CSVEGTGTSYEQYF TGCAGCGTAGAGGGGACAGGGACCTCCTACGAGCAGTACTTC
- TRBJ2-1 TRBV24-1 - CATSDRFNQGGYEQFF TGTGCCACCAGTGATAGGTTTAATCAGGGGGGCTATGAGCAGTTCTTC
few TRBJ2-3 TRBV5-1 - CASSQGLVGDTQYF TGCGCCAGCAGCCAGGGACTGGTTGGAGATACGCAGTATTTT
once TRBJ2-7 TRBV20-1 TRBD2 CSASSPSGRDGNEQYF TGCAGTGCTAGTTCCCCTAGCGGGAGGGATGGAAACGAGCAGTACTTC
- TRBJ1-1 TRBV4-2 - CASSQESLNTEAFF TGTGCCAGCAGCCAAGAAAGTCTAAACACTGAAGCTTTCTTT
many TRBJ2-5 TRBV20-1 - CSALQPGDWETQYF TGCAGTGCTCTCCAACCGGGGGATTGGGAGACCCAGTACTTC
few TRBJ1-2 TRBV6-1 - CASSEWTTSNYGYTF TGTGCCAGCAGTGAATGGACCACCTCTAACTATGGCTACACCTTC
- TRBJ1-1 TRBV7-9 - CASSLSTTCPFAFF TGTGCCAGCAGCTTATCGACGACATGCCCCTTCGCTTTCTTT
many TRBJ2-7 TRBV28 - CASSYHEQYF TGTGCCAGCAGTTATCACGAGCAGTACTTC
- TRBJ1-5 TRBV6-1 - CASNEDTFSNQPQHF TGTGCCAGCAATGAAGACACTTTTAGCAATCAGCCCCAGCATTTT
few TRBJ1-2 TRBV12-3/TRBV12-4 - CASSSGVVPGGGYTF TGTGCCAGCAGTTCCGGTGTTGTCCCGGGGGGTGGCTACACCTTC
- TRBJ2-1 TRBV7-9 TRBD2 CASSRRSSGGAKPNEQFF TGTGCCAGCAGCCGGCGGTCTAGCGGGGGGGCGAAACCCAATGAGCAGTTCTTC
many TRBJ1-2 TRBV20-1 - CSARAATNYGYTF TGCAGTGCTAGGGCAGCCACTAACTATGGCTACACCTTC
few TRBJ1-1 TRBV29-1 - CSTGSPGDTEAFF TGCAGCACCGGGTCGCCAGGGGACACTGAAGCTTTCTTT
few TRBJ1-2 TRBV3-1 - CASSQDRIGRGPNYGYTF TGTGCCAGCAGCCAAGATAGGATCGGCAGGGGTCCCAACTATGGCTACACCTTC
- TRBJ1-2 TRBV3-1 - CASSQDHQALYGYTF TGTGCCAGCAGCCAAGATCACCAGGCTCTCTATGGCTACACCTTC
many TRBJ2-3 TRBV7-8 TRBD2 CASSAALAGVTDTQYF TGTGCCAGCAGCGCTGCACTAGCGGGGGTAACAGATACGCAGTATTTT
- TRBJ2-3 TRBV13 - CASSLFGSNFIDTQYF TGTGCCAGCAGCTTATTCGGGAGTAATTTCATAGATACGCAGTATTTT
- TRBJ2-7 TRBV7-2 TRBD1 CASNYGQGAWEQYF TGTGCCAGCAACTACGGACAGGGGGCTTGGGAGCAGTACTTC
- TRBJ2-7 TRBV28 - CASHPAAEYEQYF TGTGCCAGCCACCCAGCGGCCGAATACGAGCAGTACTTC
few TRBJ2-7 TRBV11-2 TRBD2 CASSFKWTSGTYNEQYF TGTGCCAGCAGCTTTAAGTGGACTAGCGGGACCTACAATGAGCAGTACTTC
- TRBJ2-1 TRBV6-2/TRBV6-3 - CASSYSVYNVQFF TGTGCCAGCAGTTACTCAGTCTACAATGTGCAGTTCTTC
few TRBJ2-1 TRBV12-3/TRBV12-4 - CATGEPYNEQFF TGTGCCACCGGGGAACCCTACAATGAGCAGTTCTTC
few TRBJ2-3 TRBV12-3/TRBV12-4 TRBD2 CASTRGLADRTDTQYF TGTGCCAGCACCCGGGGACTAGCGGACCGCACAGATACGCAGTATTTT
- TRBJ2-1 TRBV5-1 - CASSLVGVGNNEQFF TGCGCCAGCAGCTTGGTGGGGGTGGGTAACAATGAGCAGTTCTTC
- TRBJ2-1 TRBV20-1 - CSAPLRKPNYNEQFF TGCAGTGCCCCTCTCCGGAAGCCGAACTACAATGAGCAGTTCTTC
- TRBJ1-2 TRBV7-2 - CASSSTWDTYGYTF TGTGCCAGCAGCTCCACCTGGGACACCTATGGCTACACCTTC
once TRBJ1-2 TRBV9 - CASSPSKYAANYGYTF TGTGCCAGCAGCCCTTCGAAGTACGCGGCTAACTATGGCTACACCTTC